The present T cell receptor (beta chain) was sequenced within a study of T cells in Graves' hyperthyroidism and ophthalmopathy. Study in general: Blood from the periphery was taken at initial diagnosis, before any treatment. Findings of the study overall: Clonotypes that were expanded in thyroid above 0.001 mostly appeared in blood too.

The CDR3 regions of TCR beta were amplified from RNA transcripts. Using the HTBI primer set, a first-round RT-PCR was run on the TCR CDR3. TCRdb called the multiplex PCR reads again in MiXCR, with one record for every CDR3 protein. The sample lists some 300,000 distinct CDR3 sequences, 13% occurring once. This clonotype was seen repeatedly, ten times or more. Antigen unknown. Diagnoses rested on clinical symptoms, serum thyroxine and TRAb, thyroid ultrasound and orbital computed tomography. Drawn at first hyperthyroidism diagnosis, the blood sample preceded any ophthalmopathy symptoms. This CDR3 contains 14 residues. Germline trimming cut 7 bases from V and 2 bases from J; bases unmatched to any gene: 8. Germline values: CDR1 SQVTM, CDR2 ANQGSEA.

Sequencing was carried out using blood. J is TRBJ2-3 and V is TRBV29-1; 8 nucleotides agree with TRBD2. This TCR was sampled from a young woman with Graves' hyperthyroidism that later progressed to Graves' ophthalmopathy. CDR3: CSATRGLDTDTQYF. The CDR3 coding sequence is TGCAGCGCAACCCGGGGACTAGACACAGATACGCAGTATTTT.